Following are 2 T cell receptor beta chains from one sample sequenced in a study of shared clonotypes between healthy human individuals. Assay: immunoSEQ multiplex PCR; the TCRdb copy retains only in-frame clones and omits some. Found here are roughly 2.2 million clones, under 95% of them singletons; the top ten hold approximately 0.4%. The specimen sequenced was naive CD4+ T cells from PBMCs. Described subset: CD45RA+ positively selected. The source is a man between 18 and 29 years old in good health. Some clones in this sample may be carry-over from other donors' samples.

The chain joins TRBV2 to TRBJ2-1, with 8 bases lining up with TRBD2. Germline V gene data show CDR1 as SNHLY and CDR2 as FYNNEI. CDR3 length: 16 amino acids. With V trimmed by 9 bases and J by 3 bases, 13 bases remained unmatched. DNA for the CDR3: TGTGCCAGAAACAAGGTGGGGCTAGCGGGCTACAATGAGCAGTTCTTC. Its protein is CARNKVGLAGYNEQFF.

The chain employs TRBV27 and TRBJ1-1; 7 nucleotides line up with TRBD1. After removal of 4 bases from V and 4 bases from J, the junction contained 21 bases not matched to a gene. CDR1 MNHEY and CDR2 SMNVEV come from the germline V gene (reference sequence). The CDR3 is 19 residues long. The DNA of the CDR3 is TGTGCCAGCAGTTATTCAGGGGGACGGAATCCAGATGAGGGCACTGAAGCTTTCTTT. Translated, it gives CASSYSGGRNPDEGTEAFF.